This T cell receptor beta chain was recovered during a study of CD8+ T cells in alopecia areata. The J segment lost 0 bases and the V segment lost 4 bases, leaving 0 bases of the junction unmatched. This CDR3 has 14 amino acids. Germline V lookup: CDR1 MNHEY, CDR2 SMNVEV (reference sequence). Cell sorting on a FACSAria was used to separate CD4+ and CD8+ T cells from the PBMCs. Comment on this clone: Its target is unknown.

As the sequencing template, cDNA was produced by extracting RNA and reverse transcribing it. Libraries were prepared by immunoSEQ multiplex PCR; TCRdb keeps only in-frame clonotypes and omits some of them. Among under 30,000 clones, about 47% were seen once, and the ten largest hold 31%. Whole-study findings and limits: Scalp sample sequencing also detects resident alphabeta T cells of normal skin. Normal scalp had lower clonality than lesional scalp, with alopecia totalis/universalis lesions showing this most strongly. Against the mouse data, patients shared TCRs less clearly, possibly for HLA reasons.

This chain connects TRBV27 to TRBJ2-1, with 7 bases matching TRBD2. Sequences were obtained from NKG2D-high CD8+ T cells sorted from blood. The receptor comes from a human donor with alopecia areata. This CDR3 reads CASSSGGSYNEQFF. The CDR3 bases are TGTGCCAGCAGTTCGGGGGGCTCCTACAATGAGCAGTTCTTC.